At least ten counts were recorded for the clone carrying this T cell receptor beta chain. What it binds is unknown. This sample is part of a study of T cells after yellow fever vaccination. Study-level results: It was a small share of clonotypes that appeared in both CD4 and CD8 compartments.

TCRdb re-called the 5' RACE reads with MiXCR, one entry per CDR3 protein. The data show 70,000 or so distinct CDR3 sequences, 5% to 6.5% seen once. With V trimmed by 4 bases and J by 6 bases, 10 bases remained unmatched. From germline, CDR1 is SGHKS and CDR2 YYEKEE (reference sequence). The CDR3 is made up of 15 amino acids. Material: CD4+ T cells sorted from PBMCs, obtained approximately 16 days after the first yellow fever vaccination. This TCR was recovered from a man between 18 and 35 years old who received the YFV17D yellow fever vaccine. This rearrangement joins TRBV5-5 to TRBJ1-2, with 9 bases fitting TRBD1. This chain's CDR3 is CASSHNPTGGDGYTF. The CDR3 coding sequence is TGTGCCAGCAGCCATAATCCGACAGGGGGGGATGGCTACACCTTC.